Below, one T cell receptor (beta chain) is given with its context. This clone's antigen is unknown. No quality values exist for individual bases; no much larger clone is one base distant. CDR3 length: 13 amino acids, cysteine to phenylalanine. Here the CDR3 DNA is all that survives: 39 bases in frame from base 1. The germline V gene encodes CDR1 MNHNS and CDR2 SASEGT. V sheds 6 bases and J sheds 0 bases, leaving 8 bases between their ends. In total, roughly 710 healthy bone marrow donors made up the cohort. All cohort members were sampled while nominally healthy, although unrecorded immune exposures were likely present. The donor was CMV seronegative and was included in the group of about 350 seronegative cohort members. A peripheral blood sample was collected from each donor, and TCR beta sequencing was performed on peripheral blood mononuclear cells. Genomic DNA extraction from the blood cell samples was performed with the Qiagen DNeasy Blood Extraction Kit.

The sample belongs to a study of cytomegalovirus exposure and HLA in healthy donors (dated by TCRdb to 2016 to 2017). For context, the study as a whole: An earlier analysis of approximately 600 of the donors reported 250 to 350 Gb of sequence data and roughly 100 million unique TCR beta sequences from 190 million or so T cells. Roughly 300 gigabases of sequencing data and tens of millions of unique TCR sequences were included in an early release covering about 700 HLA-typed donors. Of the roughly 390 genotyped donors, 65% to 90% were placed in the genetic ancestry cluster associated with self-reported Caucasian donors. The study was designed to test whether signatures of past pathogen exposure could be identified by cataloging public T cell receptors. The study used immunosequencing to profile the T cell repertoires of approximately 650 subjects and linked those repertoires to cytomegalovirus serostatus. In addition to the first cohort of roughly 670 subjects, a separate validation cohort of 100 to 150 different subjects was used. High-throughput TCR immunosequencing, statistical association of individual TCRs with disease status, and machine learning were combined to predict cytomegalovirus infection status. A later analysis re-examined previously published TCR beta repertoires from roughly 650 donors and added high-resolution HLA genotyping to investigate patterns of TCR occurrence. In the later analysis, no new phenotypic data were used to find candidate immune exposures; instead, reliance was placed on TCR beta sequences and their occurrence across donors. To decide whether each TCR beta V gene segment behaved as functional or pseudogenic, an earlier analysis of some 570 of the donors relied on high-throughput TCR beta sequencing. Alongside the repertoire data, information on donor age, sex, ethnicity and CMV serostatus was compiled. In a later genetic analysis, genome-wide SNP genotypes for 398 of the 666 donors were used, and that subset was treated as a discovery cohort. All discovery cohort repertoires had been generated on a single sequencing platform. Both class I and class II loci were covered by HLA typing, at four-digit resolution. Typing coverage differed by locus: A, B, C, DRB1 and DQB1 were typed in roughly 620-630 donors, DQA1 in 500 to 550, DPA1 in 600 to 610, and DPB1 in 450 to 480. A handful of DR-DQ haplotypes were handled as single units for association and clustering because linkage in the cohort was strong. On average, about 240,000 unique TCR beta nucleotide sequences were sequenced per donor among a few hundred genotyped donors of the cohort, with approximately 18% of those sequences being non-productive. The study at large found these results: When HLA alleles, especially DR and DQ, strongly co-occurred, attributing TCR associations to individual alleles was difficult. The authors suggested that the approach could potentially be generalized to other disease states and immunological phenotypes. The study listed over 150 TCR beta chains as associated with cytomegalovirus. A cluster of highly shared sequence variants was judged likely to represent a technical artifact of the sequencing pipeline. In this cohort, only TCR beta chains were sequenced, and detectable features were limited by the absence of alpha or paired-chain data. In a later genetic analysis, a missense DCLRE1C variant was associated with V-gene and J-gene trimming of TCR beta chains, and the association was replicated in an independent cohort. Most CMV-associated TCR beta chains appeared to be HLA-restricted in a later analysis, and the HLA associations seemed to be driven largely by CMV exposure. Because some donors lacked HLA typing at each locus, the association tests relied only on the typed subset. Because counts were too low, roughly 17 rarely observed V segments, including chromosome 9 orphons, were left out of the earlier analysis of 500 to 750 of the donors. In vitro tests confirmed that a few of the cytomegalovirus-associated TCR beta chains recognize cytomegalovirus antigens. A later analysis associated about 17,000 TCR beta sequences with specific HLA alleles at a false discovery rate of 0.05. Linkage disequilibrium might explain the correlated functional status among segregating V segments, but an unknown experimental factor could not be excluded. Compared with the approximately 720-donor mean, donors in an Asian-associated ancestry cluster had fewer N-insertions in productive TCRs, according to a later genetic analysis. In an earlier analysis of some 500 of the donors, most TCR beta V segments were observed in productive rearrangements about 87% or about 30% of the time, broadly matching IMGT annotations. A later analysis found that HLA-associated TCR beta chains were more clonally expanded and had lower generation probabilities than equally common non-associated chains. The presence/absence analyses assumed that sequencing depth was roughly uniform across donors, and that assumption may not be true. In a later analysis, several top co-occurrence clusters were reported to appear linked to parvovirus B19, influenza, CMV and Epstein-Barr virus. The 87-base-pair reads could not distinguish some IMGT-functional V segments, including TRBV6-2 and TRBV6-3, so those segments were excluded. Most TCR sequences were seen in very few donors, while some public TCRs were found in many individuals. The classifier was reported to diagnose cytomegalovirus status with high specificity and sensitivity in both the original and validation cohorts. A further reported finding was that TCR beta sequences accurately predicted the HLA-A and HLA-B alleles for most subjects in the first cohort. According to a later analysis, TCR association rates differed among HLA loci, with DRB1 alleles showing the most associated TCRs and HLA-C alleles showing the fewest. Immune exposure information for the cohort was limited to CMV serostatus.

The library was produced with the immunoSEQ multiplex PCR assay. For the multiplex PCR, a mixture combining 60 forward primers for TCR Vbeta segments and 13 reverse primers for TCR Jbeta segments was used. A multiplex PCR assay on genomic DNA amplified the CDR3 region of rearranged TCR beta genes. On the Illumina HiSeq System, the amplified TCR beta libraries were sequenced as 87-base-pair reads. In the paper's pipeline: A later analysis counted approximately 76 million unique TCR beta chains across the 500 to 850 repertoires, and roughly 10 million of these chains were shared by at least two donors. Raw reads were error-corrected and collapsed into unique sequences with a nearest-neighbor algorithm that merged closely related sequences to remove PCR and sequencing errors. CDR3 sequences were aligned to IMGT reference sequences to assign V, D and J gene segments. For a sequence to be retained, a match of at least six nucleotides to both a V gene segment and a J gene segment was required. A rearrangement counted as productive if the CDR3 had no stop codons and remained in frame with V and J, and every other rearrangement counted as non-productive. CDR3 was defined according to IMGT convention as the region running from the second conserved V-encoded cysteine to the conserved J-encoded phenylalanine. In an earlier analysis of around 540 of the donors, sequences lacking an unambiguous match to a single V gene segment were excluded. An earlier analysis of 587 of the donors classified V segments as functional when productive rearrangements were above 56.7% and as segregating when the standard deviation between donors was above 5%. A statistical classification framework was built to diagnose cytomegalovirus status from the catalog of TCR beta chain sequences. V and J gene assignment, in a later analysis, came from comparing TCR nucleotide sequences with IMGT/GENE-DB human TR gene sequences. In a later analysis, CDR3 sequences and most-parsimonious VDJ recombination scenarios were assigned using the TCRdist pipeline. In a later analysis, each TCR beta chain was defined by its CDR3 amino acid sequence together with its V-gene family, and reads lacking a unique V-gene family were excluded. In a later analysis, fewer than 650 highly shared, low-generation-probability nucleotide sequences were removed to address suspected cross-contamination and a sequencing artifact. A later analysis calculated a clonal expansion index for each public chain from normalized within-repertoire ranks of inferred template counts. In a later analysis, generation probabilities were computed using a VDJ recombination model fitted to out-of-frame rearrangements, and the results were checked against IGoR. A later analysis scored TCR-TCR, TCR-HLA and TCR-CMV co-occurrence with hypergeometric tests, applying a repertoire-size bias correction to TCR pairs. In a later analysis, false discovery rates were estimated by permuting HLA or CMV assignments 20 times. In a later analysis, co-occurring TCRs were grouped using DBSCAN, with TCRdist sequence similarity added in when clustering inside HLA-allele-positive subsets. Repertoires with fewer than 30,000 or more than 120,000 public chains were left out of co-occurrence clustering, as were a few repertoires with anomalous nucleotide sharing. TCRdb mirrors the immuneACCESS table, restricted to in-frame sequences. Some clones are absent from its copies; in checked studies, under half trace to an unresolved V gene, and the reason for the others is unknown. V and J calls and clone size follow that table, whereas D and trimming were derived from the DNA. This sample gives about 140,000 clones in total; 80% of them show up just once. The top ten clonotypes cover under 15% of the sample.

The sequenced material came from PBMCs. Here the chain combines TRBV6-1 and TRBJ1-1; the D segment cannot be called with confidence. The clonotype originates from a woman aged 40 to 55 in good health and CMV-seronegative. The nucleotide sequence is TGTGCCAGCAGGCTATCTATGAACACTGAAGCTTTCTTT. Its protein is CASRLSMNTEAFF.